These 10 T cell receptor beta chains were all obtained from the same sample, sequenced in a study of identical twins. TCRdb ran MiXCR on the 5' RACE reads and lists one entry per CDR3 protein. The top ten hold less than 15% of the sample, which has hundreds of thousands of distinct CDR3 sequences, 15% to 20% seen once. These data are also associated with another study on T cells expressing NK-cell markers.

Sequencing used PBMCs. Receptors originate from a woman younger than 35 in good health.

This clonotype turned up a few times. The V gene is TRBV5-1, the J gene TRBJ1-5; TRBD1 is a possible D gene (5 bases). Germline V CDR1 and CDR2: SGHRS, YFSETQ. V lost 4 bases and J lost 6, with 14 bases in between. CDR3 length: 14 residues. The CDR3 sequence: CASSGGTEGQPQHF. The CDR3 DNA follows: TGCGCCAGCAGCGGGGGGACTGAAGGTCAGCCCCAGCATTTT.

V usage is TRBV20-1 and J usage is TRBJ2-5; the D gene is possibly TRBD1 (5 bases). The germline V and J ends were trimmed by 5 bases and 4 bases, with 20 bases remaining between them. The CDR3 runs 15 residues. CDR1 DFQATT and CDR2 SNEGSKA come from the germline V gene (reference sequence). The CDR3 nucleotides read TGCAGTGCTGGCCCCGAGGCAGGGCTGAGAGAGACCCAGTACTTC. Translated, it gives CSAGPEAGLRETQYF.

The chain employs TRBV20-1 and TRBJ2-5; no reliable D call. V dropped 0 bases and J dropped 2 bases, with 13 bases sitting between them. The V gene's germline CDR1 is DFQATT and CDR2 SNEGSKA (reference sequence). CDR3 length equals 15 residues. DNA of the CDR3: TGCAGTGCTAGAGATTCTTTGGGTTGGCAAGAGACCCAGTACTTC. Its translation is CSARDSLGWQETQYF.

This clonotype occurred a few times. The genes are TRBV12-3 or TRBV12-4 and TRBJ2-7; possibly TRBD1 for D (5 bases). CDR3 length: 12 amino acids. V was shortened by 2 bases and J by 5 bases, with 7 bases between the two germline ends. CDR3 bases: TGTGCCAGCAGTTTATCCAGGGACGAGCAGTACTTC. It yields the protein CASSLSRDEQYF.

V is TRBV7-7 and J is TRBJ1-2; TRBD1 aligns across 12 bases. There are 16 residues in the CDR3. The germline gives CDR1 SSHAT, CDR2 FNYEAQ (reference sequence). Trimming took 4 bases from V and 6 from J; bases not matched to a gene: 9. CDR3 coding DNA: TGTGCCAGCAGCTCTCCCCCGGGACAGGGGGCGGATGGCTACACCTTC. This gives the protein CASSSPPGQGADGYTF.

V gene TRBV7-9 combines with J gene TRBJ2-1, with D perhaps matching TRBD2 (6 bases). Germline V gives CDR1 SEHNR, CDR2 FQNEAQ (reference sequence). The germline V and J ends were trimmed by 0 bases and 9 bases, with 15 bases remaining between them. The CDR3 length is 15 residues. The CDR3 DNA is TGTGCCAGCAGCTTAGCGGTAGCCGGGAGCCTTGAGCAGTTCTTC. The encoded protein is CASSLAVAGSLEQFF.

This clonotype has just a few counts. V and J are TRBV20-1 and TRBJ2-5, with 7 bases lining up with TRBD2. CDR3 size: 16 residues. V was pared by 1 base and J by 7 bases, with 15 bases of the junction left unmatched. Germline V gene sequence: CDR1 DFQATT, CDR2 SNEGSKA (reference sequence). The CDR3, as DNA: TGCAGTGCTAGAGGGCCGCCCGGGACTACAAGGGGGACCCAGTACTTC. This translates into CSARGPPGTTRGTQYF.

This chain links TRBV2 with TRBJ2-5; 7 nucleotides agree with TRBD2. The CDR3 covers 13 residues. The J segment lost 5 bases and the V segment lost 5 bases, leaving 5 bases of the junction unmatched. Germline-derived CDR1 and CDR2 are SNHLY and FYNNEI. The CDR3 bases are TGTGCCAGCAGTTGGCGGCGGGGGGAGACCCAGTACTTC. As protein: CASSWRRGETQYF.

This clonotype was found a few times. The V and J genes are TRBV5-6 and TRBJ2-5; D is possibly TRBD2 (6 bases). The length of the CDR3 is 14 residues. The germline V gene encodes CDR1 SGHDT and CDR2 YYEEEE. The ends were cut back, 4 bases at V and 5 bases at J, with 15 bases in the middle. CDR3 amino acids: CASSPMWGGETQYF. The CDR3 DNA is TGTGCCAGCAGCCCCATGTGGGGAGGCGAGACCCAGTACTTC.

At least ten counts were recorded for this clonotype. V and J are TRBV10-3 and TRBJ2-7, with D tentatively TRBD1 (5 bases). The CDR3 runs 11 residues. V gave up 6 bases and J gave up 3 bases, with 6 bases separating them. The germline CDR1 and CDR2 sequences are ENHRY and SYGVKD. This CDR3 reads CAIRGDYEQYF. CDR3 nucleotides: TGTGCCATCAGAGGGGACTACGAGCAGTACTTC.